This note documents a single T cell receptor (beta chain) sequence. Its antigen is not known. CDR1 and CDR2 (germline): LNHDA, SQIVND (reference sequence). V was trimmed by 6 bases and J by 2 bases, leaving 11 bases between them. The CDR3 has 14 residues. Unique molecular identifiers were used in preparing the TCRbeta library. TCRdb redid the calling of the PCR reads with MiXCR, one entry per CDR3 protein. The profile shows roughly 790,000 distinct CDR3 sequences, under 20% of them singletons. This sample is part of a study of T-cell reconstitution after alpha-beta-depleted transplantation in children. Findings of the study overall: A year post-transplant, T-cell counts and diversity derived mostly from newly produced T cells. It was reported that alpha-beta T cells came from several hundred expanded graft clones (about two months after transplant). Surviving recipient T cells and intrathymic progenitors accounted for some patients' high TCRbeta diversity at day 60.

This receptor was taken from a male patient younger than 18 who had a stem cell transplant for acute lymphoblastic leukemia, so the T cells may come from the graft donor. The sample was PBMCs, mostly from graft donor cells, taken 360 days after TCRalphabeta/CD19-depleted stem cell transplant. The chain couples TRBV19 to TRBJ2-1, with unresolved D. As DNA, the CDR3 is TGTGCCAGTAGCGCTTTTCGGGCCTACAATGAGCAGTTCTTC. Translating it yields CASSAFRAYNEQFF.